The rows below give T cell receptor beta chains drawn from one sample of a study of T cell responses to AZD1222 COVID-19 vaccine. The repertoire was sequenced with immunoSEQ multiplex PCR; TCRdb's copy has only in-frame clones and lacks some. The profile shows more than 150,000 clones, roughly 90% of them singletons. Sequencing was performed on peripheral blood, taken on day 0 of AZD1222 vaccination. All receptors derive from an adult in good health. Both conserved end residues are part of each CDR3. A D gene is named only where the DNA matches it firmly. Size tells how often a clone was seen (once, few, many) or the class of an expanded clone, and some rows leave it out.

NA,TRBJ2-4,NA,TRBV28,TGTGCCAGCGGATCCGGGGGCCTAGGAAACATTCAGTACTTC,CASGSGGLGNIQYF
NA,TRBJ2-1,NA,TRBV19,TGTGCCAGTAGTATAACACCGAACTACAATGAGCAGTTCTTC,CASSITPNYNEQFF
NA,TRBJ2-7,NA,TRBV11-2,TGTGCCAGCAGCTTAGTGGGGGGCCTGACCTACGAGCAGTACTTC,CASSLVGGLTYEQYF
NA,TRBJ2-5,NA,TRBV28,TGTGCCAGCAGTTTAAGGGCGGGATCGAGGGAGACCCAGTACTTC,CASSLRAGSRETQYF
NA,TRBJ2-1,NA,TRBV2,TGTGCCAGCAGCCTAGGTACCAATGAGCAGTTCTTC,CASSLGTNEQFF
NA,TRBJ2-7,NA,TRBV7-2,TGTGCCAGCAGCGGGGGGAGCGAGCAGTACTTC,CASSGGSEQYF
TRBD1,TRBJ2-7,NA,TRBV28,TGTGCCAGCAGTCCGACAGGGCAGGAGCAGTACTTC,CASSPTGQEQYF
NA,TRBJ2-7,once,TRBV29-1,TGCAGCGTTGAAGATGGAACGGGGGCGAGCGAGCAGTACTTC,CSVEDGTGASEQYF
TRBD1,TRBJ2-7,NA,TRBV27,TGTGCCAGCAGTTTATCGTCAGGGGGCGGCTACGAGCAGTACTTC,CASSLSSGGGYEQYF
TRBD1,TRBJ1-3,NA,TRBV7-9,TGTGCCAGCAGCTTAGCCACAGGGGGCTCTGGAAACACCATATATTTT,CASSLATGGSGNTIYF
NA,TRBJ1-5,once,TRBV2,TGTGCCAGCAGTGAACAGCCCGGGGGCGGACAGCCCCAGCATTTT,CASSEQPGGGQPQHF
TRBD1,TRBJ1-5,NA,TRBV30,TGTGCCTGCGATAAGGGGGCCGGTCAGCCCCAGCATTTT,CACDKGAGQPQHF
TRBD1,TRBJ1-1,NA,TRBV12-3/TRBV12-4,TGTGCCAGCAGCTTACAGGGGGCGACTGAAGCTTTCTTT,CASSLQGATEAFF
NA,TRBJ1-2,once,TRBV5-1,TGCGCCAGCAGCTCAAGGACCTTGTATGGCTACACCTTC,CASSSRTLYGYTF
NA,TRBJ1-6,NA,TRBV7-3,TGTGCCAGCAGCTCAACACAGGGTGCACCCCTCCACTTT,CASSSTQGAPLHF
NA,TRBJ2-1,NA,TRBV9,TGTGCCAGCAGCCCAGGGTCAGCAGGGCAGTTCTTC,CASSPGSAGQFF
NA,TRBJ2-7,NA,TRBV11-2,TGTGCCAGCAGCTTCCCCGCGGGTTACGAGCAGTACTTC,CASSFPAGYEQYF
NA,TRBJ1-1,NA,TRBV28,TGTGCCAGCAGTACCGGGCCCGCTCTTGAAGCTTTCTTT,CASSTGPALEAFF
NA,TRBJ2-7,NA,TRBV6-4,TGTGCCAGCAGTGCCCGGCTCTCCTACGAGCAGTACTTC,CASSARLSYEQYF
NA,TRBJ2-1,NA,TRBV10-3,TGTGCCATCAGTCCGAGGAGCCGAGTCCCAAACAATGAGCAGTTCTTC,CAISPRSRVPNNEQFF
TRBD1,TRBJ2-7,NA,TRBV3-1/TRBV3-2,TGTGCCAGCAGCCAGGAACCCGGGACAGGGAAGGTATACGAGCAGTACTTC,CASSQEPGTGKVYEQYF
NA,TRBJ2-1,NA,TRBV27,TGTGCCAGCAGTCCGACCATAGCGGTCTACAATGAGCAGTTCTTC,CASSPTIAVYNEQFF
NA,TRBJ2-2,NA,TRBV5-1,TGCGCCAGCAGCTTGGCTGTGAACACCGGGGAGCTGTTTTTT,CASSLAVNTGELFF
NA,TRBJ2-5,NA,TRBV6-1,TGTGCCAGCAGTGAGACCGGGTTACAAGAGACCCAGTACTTC,CASSETGLQETQYF
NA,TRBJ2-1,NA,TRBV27,TGTGCCAGCAGGCTCGGACCGTACAATGAGCAGTTCTTC,CASRLGPYNEQFF
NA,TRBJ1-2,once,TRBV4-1,TGCGCCAGCAGCCATATTAGTACTGTTTCGGGTGGCTACACCTTC,CASSHISTVSGGYTF
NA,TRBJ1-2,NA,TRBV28,TGTGCCAGCTTCCACATGTATAAGGATGGCTACACCTTC,CASFHMYKDGYTF
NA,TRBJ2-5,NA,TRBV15,TGTGCCACCAGCAGAGAAGGGTTAGAGACCCAGTACTTC,CATSREGLETQYF
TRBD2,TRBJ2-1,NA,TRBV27,TGTGCCAGCAGGGCCGGGACTAGTTACAATGAGCAGTTCTTC,CASRAGTSYNEQFF
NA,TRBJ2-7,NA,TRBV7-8,TGTGCCAGCAGCTTCAGGCGGGACAAGTGGTACGAGCAGTACTTC,CASSFRRDKWYEQYF
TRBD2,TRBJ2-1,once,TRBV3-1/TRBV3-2,TGTGCCAGCAGCCAAGGAGCGGGAGGGATCAGCAATGAGCAGTTCTTC,CASSQGAGGISNEQFF
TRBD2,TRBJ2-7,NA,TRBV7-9,TGTGCCAGCAGCGAAGCTTCGACTAGCGGGAAGTACGAGCAGTACTTC,CASSEASTSGKYEQYF
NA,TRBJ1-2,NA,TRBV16,TGTGCCAGCAGCCAATCCCCCGGAGAGCGTGATGGCTACACCTTC,CASSQSPGERDGYTF
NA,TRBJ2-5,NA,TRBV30,TGTGCCTGGAGGACGGGTAGGGAGACCCAGTACTTC,CAWRTGRETQYF
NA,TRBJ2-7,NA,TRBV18,TGTGCCAGCTCACCACGGGGCCTCTCCTACGAGCAGTACTTC,CASSPRGLSYEQYF
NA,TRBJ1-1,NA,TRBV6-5,TGTGCCAGCAGTCTAGAGCCGCAGAACACTGAAGCTTTCTTT,CASSLEPQNTEAFF
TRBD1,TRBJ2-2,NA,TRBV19,TGTGCCAGTAGTATCCTTGGACAGGGAAGCACCGGGGAGCTGTTTTTT,CASSILGQGSTGELFF
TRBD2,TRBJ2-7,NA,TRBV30,TGTGCCTGGACGGTAACTAGCGGGAGTCACGAGCAGTACTTC,CAWTVTSGSHEQYF
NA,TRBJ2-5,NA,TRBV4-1,TGCGCCAGCAGCCAACATGGCCTCCCCCAAGAGACCCAGTACTTC,CASSQHGLPQETQYF
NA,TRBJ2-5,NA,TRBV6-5,TGTGCCAGCAGAGACAATTGGGAGGGGGAAGAGACCCAGTACTTC,CASRDNWEGEETQYF
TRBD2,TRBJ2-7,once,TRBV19,TGTGCCAGTAGTATAGAGGGGACTAGCGGGTTCTACGAGCAGTACTTC,CASSIEGTSGFYEQYF
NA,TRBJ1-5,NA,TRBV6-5,TGTGCCAGCAACGGACTCCGGAATCAGCCCCAGCATTTT,CASNGLRNQPQHF
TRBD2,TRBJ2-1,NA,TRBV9,TGTGCCAGCAGCTCCTCTGGGCTAGCGGGATCCCAAATCGTATCCTACAATGAGCAGTTCTTC,CASSSSGLAGSQIVSYNEQFF
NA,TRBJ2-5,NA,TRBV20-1,TGCAGTGCTAGGGCCCAGTACTTC,CSARAQYF
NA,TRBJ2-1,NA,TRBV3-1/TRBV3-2,TGTGCCAGCAGCCAAAATTGGGGGGCGGGTGAGCAGTTCTTC,CASSQNWGAGEQFF
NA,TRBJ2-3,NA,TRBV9,TGTGCCAGCAGGGGGGGATCTTCTAGCACAGATACGCAGTATTTT,CASRGGSSSTDTQYF
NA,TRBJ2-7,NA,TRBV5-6,TGTGCCAGCAGCTCACTCCTACAGGAGCAGTACTTC,CASSSLLQEQYF
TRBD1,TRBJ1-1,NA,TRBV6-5,TGTGCCAGCAGTCGTGGACAGGGTGGAGCCACTGAAGCTTTCTTT,CASSRGQGGATEAFF
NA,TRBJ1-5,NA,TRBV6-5,TGTGCCAGCACCTGGCAGGGGATGAATCAGCCCCAGCATTTT,CASTWQGMNQPQHF
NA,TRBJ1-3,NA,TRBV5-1,TGCGCCAGCAGCCGGTCGGGGGGCTCTGGAAACACCATATATTTT,CASSRSGGSGNTIYF
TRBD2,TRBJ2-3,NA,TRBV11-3,TGTGCCAGCAGCTTAGTCGGTAGCGGGAGCACAGATACGCAGTATTTT,CASSLVGSGSTDTQYF
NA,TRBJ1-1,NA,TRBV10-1,TGCGCCAGCAGCACAGGGCTGTCGACTGAAGCTTTCTTT,CASSTGLSTEAFF
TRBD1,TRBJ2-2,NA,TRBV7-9,TGTGCCAGCCGACTCCAGGGGGCGCCTATCAACACCGGGGAGCTGTTTTTT,CASRLQGAPINTGELFF
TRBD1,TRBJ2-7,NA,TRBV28,TGTGCCAGCAGTTTTCAGACAGGGCCTGATACCTACGAGCAGTACTTC,CASSFQTGPDTYEQYF
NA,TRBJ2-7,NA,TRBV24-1,TGTGCCACCAGTGATCTGGACTCGTACGAGCAGTACTTC,CATSDLDSYEQYF